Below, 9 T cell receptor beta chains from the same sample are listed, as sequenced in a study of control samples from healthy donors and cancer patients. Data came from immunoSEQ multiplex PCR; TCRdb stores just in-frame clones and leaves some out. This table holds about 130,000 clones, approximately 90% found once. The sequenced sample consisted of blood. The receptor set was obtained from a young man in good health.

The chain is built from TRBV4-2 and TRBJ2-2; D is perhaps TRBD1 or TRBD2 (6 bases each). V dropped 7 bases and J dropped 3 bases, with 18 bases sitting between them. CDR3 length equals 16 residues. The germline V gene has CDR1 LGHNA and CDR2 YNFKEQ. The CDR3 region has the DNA TGTGCCAGCACCCGTGGAGGGGGATTTGACACCGGGGAGCTGTTTTTT. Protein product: CASTRGGGFDTGELFF.

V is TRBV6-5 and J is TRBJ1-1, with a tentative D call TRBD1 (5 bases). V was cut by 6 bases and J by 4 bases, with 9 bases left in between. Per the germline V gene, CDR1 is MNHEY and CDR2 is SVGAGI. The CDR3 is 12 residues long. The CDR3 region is CASRRGGTEAFF. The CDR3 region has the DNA TGTGCCAGCAGAAGGGGAGGCACTGAAGCTTTCTTT.

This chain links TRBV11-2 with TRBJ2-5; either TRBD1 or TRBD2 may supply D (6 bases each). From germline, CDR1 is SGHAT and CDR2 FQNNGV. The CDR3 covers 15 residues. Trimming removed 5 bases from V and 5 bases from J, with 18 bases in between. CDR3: CASSRVQGGRETQYF. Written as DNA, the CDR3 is TGTGCCAGCAGCCGCGTGCAAGGGGGGAGGGAGACCCAGTACTTC.

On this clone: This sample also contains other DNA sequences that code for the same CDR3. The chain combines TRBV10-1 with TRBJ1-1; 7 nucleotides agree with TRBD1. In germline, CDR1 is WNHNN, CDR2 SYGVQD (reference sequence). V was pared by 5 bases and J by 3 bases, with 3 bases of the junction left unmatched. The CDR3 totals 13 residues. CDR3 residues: CASSRTGDTEAFF. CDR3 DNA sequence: TGCGCCAGCAGTCGAACAGGGGACACTGAAGCTTTCTTT.

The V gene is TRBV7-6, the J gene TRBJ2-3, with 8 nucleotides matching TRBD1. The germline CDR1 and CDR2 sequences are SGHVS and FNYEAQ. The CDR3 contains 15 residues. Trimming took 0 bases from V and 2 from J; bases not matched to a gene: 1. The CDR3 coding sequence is TGTGCCAGCAGCTTAGCGGACAGGGTCACAGATACGCAGTATTTT. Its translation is CASSLADRVTDTQYF.

CDR3 region: CASSQGFRDRPSYEQYF. CDR3 nucleotide sequence: TGCGCCAGCAGCCAAGGGTTTCGGGACAGGCCTTCCTACGAGCAGTACTTC. V is TRBV4-1 and J is TRBJ2-7, with TRBD1 identical over 8 bases. This CDR3 has 17 residues. Trimming took 1 base from V and 1 from J; bases not matched to a gene: 9. Germline V gene sequence: CDR1 MGHRA, CDR2 YSYEKL.

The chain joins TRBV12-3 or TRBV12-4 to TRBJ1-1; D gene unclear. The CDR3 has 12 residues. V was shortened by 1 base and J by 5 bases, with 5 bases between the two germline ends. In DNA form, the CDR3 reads TGTGCCAGCAGTTTAGTGGGGACTGAAGCTTTCTTT. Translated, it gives CASSLVGTEAFF.

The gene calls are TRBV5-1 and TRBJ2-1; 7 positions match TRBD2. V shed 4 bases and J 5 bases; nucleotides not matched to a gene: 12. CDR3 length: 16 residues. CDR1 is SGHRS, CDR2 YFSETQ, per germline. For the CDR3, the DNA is TGCGCCAGCAGCGGGACTTGGGGGACTACGGACAATGAGCAGTTCTTC. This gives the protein CASSGTWGTTDNEQFF.

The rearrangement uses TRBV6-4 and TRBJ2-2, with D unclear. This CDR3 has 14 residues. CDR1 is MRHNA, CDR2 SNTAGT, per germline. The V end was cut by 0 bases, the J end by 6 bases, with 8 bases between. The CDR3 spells CASSDSKLAGELFF. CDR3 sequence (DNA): TGTGCCAGCAGTGACTCGAAGTTAGCCGGGGAGCTGTTTTTT.